Listed below are T cell receptor beta chains from one sample, sequenced in a study of T cell changes during pregnancy in multiple sclerosis. The data were produced by immunoSEQ multiplex PCR, yet TCRdb's version contains in-frame clones alone and is incomplete. Here the sample spans about 80,000 clones, roughly 94% being singletons. The sequenced sample was peripheral blood, obtained before pregnancy. These receptors originate from a female donor with multiple sclerosis, enrolled in a pregnancy study. Both conserved end residues are part of each CDR3. The D gene is left open where the match is weak. Where a row states a size, it is once, few, many or the class of an expanded clone; other rows omit it.

size	J	V	D	DNA	CDR3
once	TRBJ1-1	TRBV27	.	TGTGCCAGCAGTCACGGGGTGAGGAACACTGAAGCTTTCTTT	CASSHGVRNTEAFF
.	TRBJ2-3	TRBV11-2	.	TGTGCCAGCAGCTTAGATTCTCTAGGAGATACGCAGTATTTT	CASSLDSLGDTQYF
.	TRBJ1-5	TRBV7-2	TRBD1	TGTGCCAGCACCCAGACAGGGGGAGGCAATCAGCCCCAGCATTTT	CASTQTGGGNQPQHF
.	TRBJ2-1	TRBV5-1	TRBD1	TGCGCCAGCAGCTTGGTACAAAAGGACAGGGCCAATGAGCAGTTCTTC	CASSLVQKDRANEQFF
.	TRBJ1-1	TRBV6-1	.	TGTGCCAGCAGTGCGAAGGGACAACCTATGAACACTGAAGCTTTCTTT	CASSAKGQPMNTEAFF
.	TRBJ2-7	TRBV9	TRBD2	TGTGCCAGCAGCGTATCGTTGTCGGGAGGGACTACCTACGAGCAGTACTTC	CASSVSLSGGTTYEQYF
.	TRBJ2-7	TRBV15	TRBD2	TGTGCCACCAGCAGAGGGTTTAGCGGGGAATCCTACGAGCAGTACTTC	CATSRGFSGESYEQYF
once	TRBJ2-2	TRBV10-3	TRBD1	TGTGCCATCAGGGAAGACAGGGACACCGGGGAGCTGTTTTTT	CAIREDRDTGELFF
.	TRBJ2-1	TRBV9	TRBD2	TGTGCCAGCAGCCCAGCCGGGACTAGGGGCAATGAGCAGTTCTTC	CASSPAGTRGNEQFF
once	TRBJ2-6	TRBV2	.	TGTGCCAGCAGTGTACAGTTGTCCGGGGCCAACGTCCTGACTTTC	CASSVQLSGANVLTF
.	TRBJ2-2	TRBV19	TRBD2	TGTGCCAGTAACCCAAGCGGGAGGCACACCGGGGAGCTGTTTTTT	CASNPSGRHTGELFF
few	TRBJ2-7	TRBV15	.	TGTGCCACCAGCAGAGATCAGTACAGCAGCTACGAGCAGTACTTC	CATSRDQYSSYEQYF
.	TRBJ2-3	TRBV28	TRBD2	TGTGCCAGCAGTCTCGATCTAGCGGGCACAGATACGCAGTATTTT	CASSLDLAGTDTQYF
few	TRBJ1-1	TRBV25-1	.	TGTGCCAGCAGTGAATTCGGAGCGAACACTGAAGCTTTCTTT	CASSEFGANTEAFF
.	TRBJ2-5	TRBV2	TRBD2	TGTGCCAGCGGGGGACTAGCGGGAGGGCTAGAGACCCAGTACTTC	CASGGLAGGLETQYF
.	TRBJ1-4	TRBV6-1	TRBD1	TGTGCCAGCAGCGATGGGACAGGGGCAAAACTGTTTTTT	CASSDGTGAKLFF
once	TRBJ1-4	TRBV6-6	TRBD1	TGTGCCAGCAGCAAACAGGGGGCTAGAGATGAAAAACTGTTTTTT	CASSKQGARDEKLFF
.	TRBJ2-2	TRBV5-1	.	TGCGCCAGCAGCTTGGGAGAGCTATACACCGGGGAGCTGTTTTTT	CASSLGELYTGELFF
.	TRBJ2-3	TRBV30	.	TGTGCCTGGAGTGTCGGGTCCGATACGCAGTATTTT	CAWSVGSDTQYF
.	TRBJ2-7	TRBV5-4	.	TGTGCCAGCAGCTTGGGAGCTATCTACGAGCAGTACTTC	CASSLGAIYEQYF
.	TRBJ2-7	TRBV5-1	.	TGCGCCAGCAGCTTTGGCGGGTCTCTTACTCCCTACGAGCAGTACTTC	CASSFGGSLTPYEQYF
.	TRBJ2-7	TRBV19	.	TGTGCCAGTAGTATAGGTAGCGGACCTAGGCTCTACGAGCAGTACTTC	CASSIGSGPRLYEQYF
.	TRBJ2-3	TRBV7-9	TRBD2	TGTGCCAGCAGCCCAACTCGAGCGGGGTCCACAGATACGCAGTATTTT	CASSPTRAGSTDTQYF
.	TRBJ2-1	TRBV27	TRBD2	TGTGCCAGCCGTGTGCGACTAGCGGACTACAATGAGCAGTTCTTC	CASRVRLADYNEQFF
.	TRBJ2-5	TRBV2	TRBD1	TGTGCCAGCAGTGCCTTTGGGACAGGCCAAGAGACCCAGTACTTC	CASSAFGTGQETQYF
.	TRBJ2-5	TRBV19	TRBD1	TGTGCCAGTAGTATATTTACAGGGGCAGGGGAGACCCAGTACTTC	CASSIFTGAGETQYF
once	TRBJ2-1	TRBV28	.	TGTGCCAGCAGTCTCCCGTCCTACAATGAGCAGTTCTTC	CASSLPSYNEQFF
.	TRBJ2-3	TRBV5-1	TRBD2	TGCGCCAGCAGCACGCAGTCGGGAGGGCCAAATACGCAGTATTTT	CASSTQSGGPNTQYF
.	TRBJ2-7	TRBV2	.	TGTGCCAGCAGCGCGGACTTAGCAAGCGAGCAGTACTTC	CASSADLASEQYF
.	TRBJ2-5	TRBV5-1	TRBD2	TGCGCCAGCAGCTCTTGGACTAGCGGTCAAGAGACCCAGTACTTC	CASSSWTSGQETQYF
.	TRBJ2-3	TRBV9	.	TGTGCCAGCAGCCCAGGTGGAGGGGGCCCAACTCAACTCCCAGATACGCAGTATTTT	CASSPGGGGPTQLPDTQYF
.	TRBJ2-5	TRBV5-8	.	TGTGCCAGCAGCTTGTTTGTGGGAGCGGGAGAGACCCAGTACTTC	CASSLFVGAGETQYF
once	TRBJ2-1	TRBV7-2	TRBD2	TGTGCCAGCAGCATCGAACTAGCGGGAGGGATGAATGAGCAGTTCTTC	CASSIELAGGMNEQFF
.	TRBJ2-7	TRBV27	TRBD2	TGTGCCAGCAGTTTAGGGACTACCCGCTCCTACGAGCAGTACTTC	CASSLGTTRSYEQYF
.	TRBJ2-3	TRBV28	.	TGTGCCAGCAGTTCTACAACACAGGGTGGGGGCACAGATACGCAGTATTTT	CASSSTTQGGGTDTQYF
.	TRBJ1-1	TRBV27	.	TGTGCCAGCAGTCCCGGGTCCGGGGCTGAAGCTTTCTTT	CASSPGSGAEAFF
.	TRBJ1-5	TRBV6-1	.	TGTGCCAGCAGTGAGGGCCCCGAGGGAGGAGGTCAGCCCCAGCATTTT	CASSEGPEGGGQPQHF
once	TRBJ2-7	TRBV28	.	TGTGCCAGCAGTTTTTTAGGGGGTGTCTGGGGAGGGTATCAAAGCTCCTCCTACGAGCAGTACTTC	CASSFLGGVWGGYQSSSYEQYF
.	TRBJ2-7	TRBV11-3	.	TGTGCCAGCAGTGGAGGGGGCGGGTACGAGCAGTACTTC	CASSGGGGYEQYF
.	TRBJ2-3	TRBV29-1	TRBD2	TGCAGCGTAGATGGGACTAGCGGACGCACAGATACGCAGTATTTT	CSVDGTSGRTDTQYF
.	TRBJ1-4	TRBV6-5	.	TGTGCCAGCAGTTCCGGGACATCAGGAAAACTGTTTTTT	CASSSGTSGKLFF
.	TRBJ2-7	TRBV4-1	.	TGCGCCAGCAGCCAAGACAGGGAGGAGGGCTCCTACGAGCAGTACTTC	CASSQDREEGSYEQYF
.	TRBJ2-1	TRBV11-2	.	TGTGCCAGCAGCTTACCTAGCTGGACCTACAATGAGCAGTTCTTC	CASSLPSWTYNEQFF
few	TRBJ1-5	TRBV7-6	.	TGTGCCAGCAGCTTACTAGGATCGCCCCAGCATTTT	CASSLLGSPQHF
.	TRBJ2-2	TRBV10-3	.	TGTGCCATCAGTGAGCAGGGGTTCGGGGAGCTGTTTTTT	CAISEQGFGELFF
.	TRBJ2-7	TRBV30	.	TGTGCCTGGAGTGTGGACTATTCCTACGAGCAGTACTTC	CAWSVDYSYEQYF
.	TRBJ2-3	TRBV9	TRBD2	TGTGCCAGCAGCACCCGAGCGGGGGGCACAGATACGCAGTATTTT	CASSTRAGGTDTQYF
.	TRBJ2-7	TRBV2	TRBD1	TGTGCCAGCAGCCGGACCGGGACAGGGGCGGTAGGCCAATCCTACGAGCAGTACTTC	CASSRTGTGAVGQSYEQYF
.	TRBJ1-2	TRBV4-1	TRBD1	TGCGCCAGCAGCCAAGAAGACAGGGGATGGCATGGCTACACCTTC	CASSQEDRGWHGYTF
.	TRBJ2-4	TRBV4-1	.	TGCGCCAGCAGCCAAGTCCACTCTGGAGGGCCCGGCAAAAACATTCAGTACTTC	CASSQVHSGGPGKNIQYF
.	TRBJ1-5	TRBV27	.	TGTGCCAGCAGACAGGGTACCCATAGCAATCAGCCCCAGCATTTT	CASRQGTHSNQPQHF
.	TRBJ1-2	TRBV5-1	.	TGCGCCAGCAGCTTGGCGCCCGGGGAGAACTATGGCTACACCTTC	CASSLAPGENYGYTF